The following is a TCR beta chain sequence with its context. What it binds is unknown. These data come from a study of OX40 agonist ivuxolimab in advanced cancers. The table came from immunoSEQ multiplex PCR; TCRdb's copy has only in-frame clones and leaves some out. This sample has around 76,000 clones; approximately 90% occur once, and the top ten carry more than 2.5%. Study-level results: In the 0.1 to 3.0 mg/kg range, CD4+ and CD8+ blood T cells had expanded clonally by week 6. Some patients who did not respond also had low normalized T-cell clonal expansion.

The length of the CDR3 is 14 residues. V shed 3 bases and J 4 bases; nucleotides not matched to a gene: 3. CDR1 and CDR2 from the germline V gene are MNHNS and SASEGT. J is TRBJ1-5 and V is TRBV6-1; 7 bases align to TRBD1. The sample was CD4+ or CD8+ T cells sorted from blood, taken in a trial of the OX40 agonist ivuxolimab. The TCR originated in an adult with an advanced solid tumor such as melanoma, head and neck, liver or kidney cancer. The CDR3 here is CASSEGQNNQPQHF. CDR3 bases: TGTGCCAGCAGTGAGGGACAGAATAATCAGCCCCAGCATTTT.